This TCR beta chain was profiled in a study of cytomegalovirus exposure and HLA in healthy donors. The V and J ends lost 5 bases and 2 bases, in that order; junction bases with no gene match: 16. This CDR3 is 20 amino acids long. Germline CDR1 is MRHNA and CDR2 is SNTAGT. The PCR ran on 60 Vbeta and 13 Jbeta primers. The method was immunoSEQ multiplex PCR; TCRdb's version includes in-frame clones alone and lacks a portion of them. The sample records about 230,000 clones, around 89% being singletons. The chain couples TRBV6-4 to TRBJ2-3, with TRBD2 matching over 13 bases. This TCR was recovered from a woman aged 18-29 years in good health and CMV-seronegative. The specimen sequenced was PBMCs. The CDR3 DNA reads TGTGCCAGCAGTAAATCCGGGACTAGCGGGGCCACCCGAAACACAGATACGCAGTATTTT. Its protein is CASSKSGTSGATRNTDTQYF.